These 10 T cell receptor beta chains share one sample of origin, sequenced in a study of T cell repertoires in cytomegalovirus infection. TCRdb re-derived calls from the reads in MiXCR, one entry per CDR3 protein. The sample has hundreds of thousands of distinct CDR3 sequences; about 33% are singletons. Specimen: PBMCs. All receptors derive from a human donor in good health (CMV status not recorded). Some clones in this sample may be carry-over from other donors' samples.

This clonotype was detected a few times. V gene TRBV24-1 combines with J gene TRBJ1-3; D unresolved. Germline CDR1 is KGHDR and CDR2 is SFDVKD. The germline V and J ends were trimmed by 3 bases and 0 bases, with 8 bases remaining between them. The CDR3 covers 15 residues. CDR3 sequence (DNA): TGTGCCACCAGTGATCCGGGAGCCTCTGGAAACACCATATATTTT. Translating gives CATSDPGASGNTIYF.

V and J are TRBV11-2 and TRBJ1-3, with TRBD1 matching 7 bases. The V gene end was trimmed by 2 bases and the J gene end by 6 bases; junction bases not matched to a gene: 4. This CDR3 is 14 amino acids long. The V gene's germline CDR1 is SGHAT and CDR2 FQNNGV. The CDR3 bases are TGTGCCAGCAGCTTAAATGAGGGGGCAAACACCATATATTTT. Protein: CASSLNEGANTIYF.

This chain joins TRBV5-4 and TRBJ2-5; D uncertain. V was shortened by 0 bases and J by 2 bases, with 8 bases between the two germline ends. Germline loops: CDR1 SGHNT, CDR2 YYREEE (reference sequence). The CDR3 loop spans 14 amino acids. The CDR3 bases are TGTGCCAGCAGCTTGGGGTGGGCACAAGAGACCCAGTACTTC. Encoded protein: CASSLGWAQETQYF.

The chain joins TRBV20-1 to TRBJ1-2, with 11 bases fitting TRBD1. This CDR3 is 17 amino acids long. With 6 bases clipped from V and 3 bases from J, the junction kept 15 bases outside the gene matches. Per germline, CDR1 DFQATT and CDR2 SNEGSKA (reference sequence). The DNA for the CDR3 is TGCAGTGCACTATCCCCTCCGGGACAGGGGGTAGACTATGGCTACACCTTC. Its translation is CSALSPPGQGVDYGYTF.

In this sample, this clonotype turned up a few times. The rearrangement uses TRBV2 and TRBJ1-2, with a weak D call TRBD1 (6 bases). CDR3 length: 14 residues. V lost 1 base to trimming and J lost 4 bases, with 10 bases between them. Germline V CDR1 and CDR2: SNHLY, FYNNEI. In DNA, the CDR3 is TGTGCCAGCAGTGAAGGGACAGATGTCTATGGCTACACCTTC. Amino acid sequence: CASSEGTDVYGYTF.

This clonotype was detected many times. J is TRBJ1-3 and V is TRBV7-2; D might be TRBD1 (6 bases). Trimming shortened V by 1 base and J by 0 bases, and 13 bases separated the two germline ends. This CDR3 comprises 17 residues. From germline, CDR1 is SGHTA and CDR2 FQGNSA. DNA for the CDR3: TGTGCCAGCAGCTTAGAGGGGACATTGTCCTCTGGAAACACCATATATTTT. Translated, it gives CASSLEGTLSSGNTIYF.

This chain uses TRBV29-1 with TRBJ2-2; 9 bases line up with TRBD1. Trimming removed 7 bases from V and 1 base from J; junction bases left unmatched: 1. This CDR3 region has 13 residues. Germline V gene sequence: CDR1 SQVTM, CDR2 ANQGSEA. The CDR3 DNA follows: TGCAGCGGACAGGGGGTGAACACCGGGGAGCTGTTTTTT. Translation gives CSGQGVNTGELFF.

The J gene is TRBJ1-5, the V gene TRBV7-2; no clear D gene. Germline CDR1 SGHTA, CDR2 FQGNSA. The CDR3 extends over 14 amino acids. V dropped 1 base and J dropped 7 bases, with 11 bases sitting between them. The CDR3 sequence is CASSLVQLPQPQHF. The CDR3 DNA sequence: TGTGCCAGCAGCTTAGTCCAGCTACCACAGCCCCAGCATTTT.

A few counts support this clonotype. The chain links TRBV12-3 or TRBV12-4 to TRBJ1-1; 8 positions agree with TRBD1. CDR3 length: 14 amino acids. The J segment lost 1 base and the V segment lost 7 bases, leaving 5 bases of the junction unmatched. CDR3 residues: CASTPQGANTEAFF. The CDR3 DNA is TGTGCCAGCACCCCCCAGGGGGCGAACACTGAAGCTTTCTTT.

In this sample, this clonotype turned up a few times. The chain uses TRBV19 and TRBJ2-1, with D maybe TRBD1 (5 bases). Germline CDR1 and CDR2: LNHDA and SQIVND (reference sequence). V was clipped by 7 bases and J by 4 bases, with 14 bases between them. The CDR3 loop spans 14 amino acids. DNA of the CDR3: TGTGCCAGTAACAGGCAGGGCCTTTACAATGAGCAGTTCTTC. Translation: CASNRQGLYNEQFF.